A selection of T cell receptor beta chains follows, all from one sample in a study of T cell responses to AZD1222 COVID-19 vaccine. Some clones are missing from TCRdb's copy, which holds only in-frame ones; the method was immunoSEQ multiplex PCR. The sample lists 100,000 to 150,000 clones, 80% to 90% seen once, with approximately 7% in the top ten. Here the sequenced sample was peripheral blood, taken on day 0 of AZD1222 vaccination. Receptors originate from an adult in good health. Each CDR3 is given with its conserved first and last residue. The order of the fields is D gene, clone size, V gene, J gene, CDR3 protein, CDR3 DNA. D genes are given only for firm matches. Some rows have no size entry. The others give once, few or many, or a class for an expanded clone.

d_gene: -
abundance: once
v_gene: TRBV10-3
j_gene: TRBJ1-1
CDR3aa: CAISLGENTEAFF
CDR3nt: TGTGCCATCAGTCTCGGTGAGAACACTGAAGCTTTCTTT

d_gene: -
abundance: -
v_gene: TRBV7-9
j_gene: TRBJ2-2
CDR3aa: CASSSQTQGSFFTGELFF
CDR3nt: TGTGCCAGCAGCTCCCAAACCCAGGGGTCCTTCTTCACCGGGGAGCTGTTTTTT

d_gene: TRBD1
abundance: once
v_gene: TRBV30
j_gene: TRBJ1-4
CDR3aa: CAWSGGTGGEKLFF
CDR3nt: TGTGCCTGGAGCGGCGGGACAGGGGGAGAAAAACTGTTTTTT

d_gene: -
abundance: -
v_gene: TRBV2
j_gene: TRBJ1-6
CDR3aa: CASSEEAGQTYNSPLHF
CDR3nt: TGTGCCAGCAGTGAAGAGGCAGGGCAAACCTATAATTCACCCCTCCACTTT

d_gene: -
abundance: -
v_gene: TRBV18
j_gene: TRBJ1-4
CDR3aa: CASSDVATNEKLFF
CDR3nt: TGTGCCAGCTCCGACGTAGCAACTAATGAAAAACTGTTTTTT

d_gene: -
abundance: few
v_gene: TRBV5-6
j_gene: TRBJ2-7
CDR3aa: CASSPLNSYEQYF
CDR3nt: TGTGCCAGCAGCCCCTTGAACTCCTACGAGCAGTACTTC

d_gene: -
abundance: -
v_gene: TRBV27
j_gene: TRBJ2-3
CDR3aa: CASGRGGGEGSTDTQYF
CDR3nt: TGTGCCAGCGGCCGAGGGGGGGGAGAAGGGAGCACAGATACGCAGTATTTT

d_gene: TRBD2
abundance: -
v_gene: TRBV11-2
j_gene: TRBJ2-2
CDR3aa: CASRYTGTSLAGELFF
CDR3nt: TGTGCCAGCAGGTATACCGGGACTAGCTTGGCCGGGGAGCTGTTTTTT

d_gene: -
abundance: few
v_gene: TRBV28
j_gene: TRBJ1-6
CDR3aa: CASSLGGDNSPLHF
CDR3nt: TGTGCCAGCAGTTTAGGGGGGGACAATTCACCCCTCCACTTT

d_gene: -
abundance: -
v_gene: TRBV30
j_gene: TRBJ1-1
CDR3aa: CAWSVQFNTEAFF
CDR3nt: TGTGCCTGGAGTGTACAATTCAACACTGAAGCTTTCTTT

d_gene: -
abundance: once
v_gene: TRBV10-3
j_gene: TRBJ2-3
CDR3aa: CAISESRTNTDTQYF
CDR3nt: TGTGCCATCAGTGAGTCGAGGACCAACACAGATACGCAGTATTTT

d_gene: TRBD1
abundance: -
v_gene: TRBV2
j_gene: TRBJ1-2
CDR3aa: CASRGDLNYGYTF
CDR3nt: TGTGCCTCCAGGGGGGACTTGAACTATGGCTACACCTTC

d_gene: -
abundance: -
v_gene: TRBV29-1
j_gene: TRBJ2-1
CDR3aa: CSAPSSRSYNEQFF
CDR3nt: TGCAGCGCCCCCTCCTCCCGCTCCTACAATGAGCAGTTCTTC

d_gene: TRBD2
abundance: -
v_gene: TRBV5-6
j_gene: TRBJ2-1
CDR3aa: CASSLASAGVLYNEQFF
CDR3nt: TGTGCCAGCAGCTTGGCGTCCGCGGGGGTCTTATACAATGAGCAGTTCTTC

d_gene: TRBD2
abundance: -
v_gene: TRBV19
j_gene: TRBJ2-7
CDR3aa: CASQSRGGAYEQYF
CDR3nt: TGTGCCAGTCAGTCCCGGGGGGGGGCCTACGAGCAGTACTTC

d_gene: -
abundance: -
v_gene: TRBV10-1
j_gene: TRBJ2-5
CDR3aa: CASSRDLSETQYF
CDR3nt: TGCGCCAGCAGCCGGGACCTTAGCGAGACCCAGTACTTC

d_gene: -
abundance: -
v_gene: TRBV11-2
j_gene: TRBJ2-1
CDR3aa: CASSFGGSYNEQFF
CDR3nt: TGTGCCAGCAGCTTTGGCGGCTCCTACAATGAGCAGTTCTTC

d_gene: TRBD2
abundance: -
v_gene: TRBV7-2
j_gene: TRBJ2-7
CDR3aa: CASSLGLAVGWRSYEQYF
CDR3nt: TGTGCCAGCAGCTTAGGACTAGCGGTCGGTTGGCGCTCCTACGAGCAGTACTTC

d_gene: -
abundance: -
v_gene: TRBV30
j_gene: TRBJ1-2
CDR3aa: CAWSVRGGGYTF
CDR3nt: TGTGCCTGGAGTGTACGCGGGGGTGGCTACACCTTC

d_gene: -
abundance: -
v_gene: TRBV6-5
j_gene: TRBJ2-5
CDR3aa: CASRVGDHIETQYF
CDR3nt: TGTGCCAGCAGAGTAGGGGACCATATAGAGACCCAGTACTTC

d_gene: -
abundance: -
v_gene: TRBV3-1/TRBV3-2
j_gene: TRBJ1-4
CDR3aa: CASSQDQGRHEKLFF
CDR3nt: TGTGCCAGCAGCCAAGATCAGGGACGCCATGAAAAACTGTTTTTT

d_gene: -
abundance: -
v_gene: TRBV29-1
j_gene: TRBJ1-2
CDR3aa: CSVELMPGRADGYTF
CDR3nt: TGCAGCGTTGAGTTGATGCCAGGGCGGGCTGATGGCTACACCTTC

d_gene: -
abundance: -
v_gene: TRBV5-6
j_gene: TRBJ2-3
CDR3aa: CASSFQTTDTQYF
CDR3nt: TGTGCCAGCAGCTTTCAGACCACAGATACGCAGTATTTT

d_gene: -
abundance: -
v_gene: TRBV7-2
j_gene: TRBJ1-2
CDR3aa: CASSLESLTRAYGYTF
CDR3nt: TGTGCCAGCAGCTTAGAGTCCCTTACCAGAGCCTATGGCTACACCTTC

d_gene: -
abundance: -
v_gene: TRBV28
j_gene: TRBJ1-3
CDR3aa: CASVKNTIYF
CDR3nt: TGTGCCAGCGTCAAAAACACCATATATTTT

d_gene: TRBD1
abundance: -
v_gene: TRBV27
j_gene: TRBJ2-3
CDR3aa: CASSLTGWVDTQYF
CDR3nt: TGTGCCAGCAGTTTGACAGGGTGGGTTGATACGCAGTATTTT

d_gene: -
abundance: -
v_gene: TRBV11-1
j_gene: TRBJ1-1
CDR3aa: CASSPGAITEAFF
CDR3nt: TGTGCCAGCAGCCCGGGGGCGATAACTGAAGCTTTCTTT

d_gene: -
abundance: -
v_gene: TRBV2
j_gene: TRBJ1-5
CDR3aa: CASSDATYQPQHF
CDR3nt: TGTGCCAGCAGTGACGCCACCTATCAGCCCCAGCATTTT

d_gene: TRBD2
abundance: -
v_gene: TRBV19
j_gene: TRBJ2-3
CDR3aa: CASSPREWTSGGSTDTQYF
CDR3nt: TGTGCCAGTAGCCCCCGGGAATGGACTAGCGGGGGGAGCACAGATACGCAGTATTTT

d_gene: TRBD1
abundance: few
v_gene: TRBV19
j_gene: TRBJ1-3
CDR3aa: CASRTGNGNTIYF
CDR3nt: TGTGCCAGTAGGACAGGGAATGGAAACACCATATATTTT

d_gene: -
abundance: -
v_gene: TRBV12-5
j_gene: TRBJ1-4
CDR3aa: CASGPGGSNEKLFF
CDR3nt: TGTGCTAGTGGTCCTGGGGGGTCTAATGAAAAACTGTTTTTT

d_gene: TRBD1
abundance: -
v_gene: TRBV2
j_gene: TRBJ2-1
CDR3aa: CASRPGTETNEQFF
CDR3nt: TGTGCCAGCAGGCCCGGGACAGAAACGAATGAGCAGTTCTTC

d_gene: -
abundance: -
v_gene: TRBV30
j_gene: TRBJ1-2
CDR3aa: CAWSVRGWSGYTF
CDR3nt: TGTGCCTGGAGTGTCCGGGGTTGGTCTGGCTACACCTTC

d_gene: -
abundance: once
v_gene: TRBV30
j_gene: TRBJ2-7
CDR3aa: CAWNRPARGDPGPYEQYF
CDR3nt: TGTGCCTGGAACCGACCCGCCAGGGGGGACCCTGGGCCCTACGAGCAGTACTTC

d_gene: -
abundance: -
v_gene: TRBV5-5
j_gene: TRBJ2-7
CDR3aa: CATTTSGVSREQYF
CDR3nt: TGTGCCACCACCACCTCCGGGGTTTCGCGCGAGCAGTACTTC

d_gene: -
abundance: -
v_gene: TRBV27
j_gene: TRBJ1-5
CDR3aa: CASSLDGRGMGQPQHF
CDR3nt: TGTGCCAGCAGTTTAGATGGGAGAGGGATGGGCCAGCCCCAGCATTTT

d_gene: TRBD2
abundance: -
v_gene: TRBV15
j_gene: TRBJ2-1
CDR3aa: CATSRGAGGPGEQFF
CDR3nt: TGTGCCACCAGCAGAGGGGCGGGGGGGCCTGGTGAGCAGTTCTTC

d_gene: -
abundance: -
v_gene: TRBV5-1
j_gene: TRBJ2-2
CDR3aa: CASSLGGTDTGELFF
CDR3nt: TGCGCCAGCAGCTTAGGGGGAACGGACACCGGGGAGCTGTTTTTT

d_gene: -
abundance: -
v_gene: TRBV29-1
j_gene: TRBJ1-1
CDR3aa: CSVEGQANTEAFF
CDR3nt: TGCAGCGTTGAAGGACAGGCGAACACTGAAGCTTTCTTT

d_gene: -
abundance: -
v_gene: TRBV6-1
j_gene: TRBJ1-5
CDR3aa: CASSERGGGQPQHF
CDR3nt: TGTGCCAGCAGTGAAAGGGGGGGCGGGCAGCCCCAGCATTTT